The 32 T cell receptor beta chains below were found in one sample sequenced in a study of blood T cell repertoires in COVID-19. Assay used: immunoSEQ multiplex PCR; TCRdb lists only in-frame clones, some missing. The sample records under 110,000 clones, 65% to 75% being singletons. The specimen was peripheral blood. The receptor source for this set is a human donor with acute or convalescent COVID-19. The donor label of this sample is uncertain.

CDR3 nucleotide sequence: TGTGCCAGCACCATGAACACTGAAGCTTTCTTT. Translating gives CASTMNTEAFF. The rearrangement uses TRBV28 and TRBJ1-1; D gene ambiguous. Germline V lookup: CDR1 MDHEN, CDR2 SYDVKM. This CDR3 is built from 11 residues. V lost 7 bases to trimming and J lost 0 bases, with 3 bases between them.

The CDR3 loop reads CSAKREGYTF. The CDR3, as DNA: TGCAGTGCAAAGAGGGAAGGCTACACCTTC. This chain joins TRBV20-1 and TRBJ1-2; D unresolved. CDR1 and CDR2 from the germline V gene are DFQATT and SNEGSKA (reference sequence). Trimming removed 6 bases from V and 8 bases from J, with 10 bases in between. The length of the CDR3 is 10 residues.

The sample holds a few counts of this clone. The V and J genes are TRBV7-2 and TRBJ2-5; 8 bases map to TRBD2. The CDR3 extends over 15 amino acids. The germline gives CDR1 SGHTA, CDR2 FQGNSA. Trimming cost V 7 bases and J 5 bases; bases outside gene matches: 12. CDR3 sequence: CASTVTGGALETQYF. The CDR3 nucleotides are TGTGCCAGCACCGTCACCGGGGGGGCCTTGGAGACCCAGTACTTC.

This clone was seen a single time. V is TRBV11-2 and J is TRBJ1-6; tentative D call: TRBD1 (6 bases). The CDR3 runs to 15 residues. The germline gives CDR1 SGHAT, CDR2 FQNNGV. V lost 0 bases and J lost 5, with 8 bases in between. CDR3 sequence: CASSLDRTDNSPLHF. The CDR3, as DNA: TGTGCCAGCAGCTTAGATAGGACAGATAATTCACCCCTCCACTTT.

This clone was picked up many times. The rearrangement joins TRBV5-1 to TRBJ1-2, with 7 positions matching TRBD1. V lost 4 bases, J lost 2 bases, and 8 bases stayed unmatched. In germline, CDR1 is SGHRS, CDR2 YFSETQ. This CDR3 has 15 residues. The CDR3 is CASSPDGQVNYGYTF. The CDR3 coding sequence is TGCGCCAGCAGCCCCGACGGACAGGTCAACTATGGCTACACCTTC.

This clone came up many times. The rearrangement joins TRBV28 to TRBJ2-3, with D possibly being TRBD2 (6 bases). Germline V gene lookup returns CDR1 MDHEN and CDR2 SYDVKM. The CDR3 contains 15 residues. Between the trimmed V and J ends, which lost 3 bases and 2 bases, there was a span of 12 bases. This chain's CDR3 is CASSFGGATTDTQYF. As DNA, the CDR3 is TGTGCCAGCAGTTTCGGCGGGGCGACCACAGATACGCAGTATTTT.

This clone has only one observation. The V and J genes are TRBV5-6 and TRBJ2-6, with a possible D match to TRBD1 (7 bases). This CDR3 spans 16 amino acids. Trimming shortened V by 0 bases and J by 11 bases, and 18 bases separated the two germline ends. Per germline, CDR1 SGHDT and CDR2 YYEEEE. The CDR3 sequence: CASSLGGAGQFYVLTF. The CDR3 nucleotides are TGTGCCAGCAGCTTGGGCGGTGCGGGACAGTTCTACGTCCTGACTTTC.

The chain has TRBV6-1 and TRBJ2-3; 7 bases fit TRBD2. V shed 4 bases, J shed 2 bases, and the junction held 9 bases outside the gene matches. This CDR3 region has 16 residues. Germline CDR1 and CDR2: MNHNS and SASEGT. The chain's CDR3 is CASSVASREVTDTQYF. CDR3 DNA sequence: TGTGCCAGCAGTGTGGCTAGCCGGGAGGTCACAGATACGCAGTATTTT.

This chain connects TRBV11-2 to TRBJ2-7; 10 nucleotides align to TRBD1. With 6 bases clipped from V and 1 base from J, the junction kept 9 bases outside the gene matches. This CDR3 region has 16 residues. Germline CDR1 is SGHAT and CDR2 is FQNNGV. CDR3 in DNA: TGTGCCAGCAGATCGGGAAGGGGACAGGGGTCCTACGAGCAGTACTTC. This codes for CASRSGRGQGSYEQYF.

This chain uses TRBV19 with TRBJ1-3, with a possible D match to TRBD1 (6 bases). The V gene's germline CDR1 is LNHDA and CDR2 SQIVND (reference sequence). The germline V and J ends were trimmed by 8 bases and 3 bases, with 11 bases remaining between them. This CDR3 comprises 13 residues. The CDR3 loop is CASGNRDGNTIYF. The CDR3 coding sequence is TGTGCCAGTGGGAACAGGGATGGAAACACCATATATTTT.

The V gene is TRBV4-2, the J gene TRBJ1-4; D unclear. The CDR3 covers 13 residues. Trimming pared 4 bases from V and 7 bases from J, leaving 10 bases between. CDR1 is LGHNA, CDR2 YNFKEQ, per germline. For the CDR3, the DNA is TGTGCCAGCAGCCTCCAGGCAGGTGAAAAACTGTTTTTT. This codes for CASSLQAGEKLFF.

The chain links TRBV28 to TRBJ1-4, with a possible D match to TRBD1 (6 bases). Germline CDR1 reads MDHEN; CDR2 reads SYDVKM. Trimming took 6 bases from V and 8 from J, leaving 13 bases between them. CDR3 length: 13 residues. The CDR3: CASRGTPLEKLFF. The DNA of the CDR3 is TGTGCCAGCAGGGGGACACCGCTAGAAAAACTGTTTTTT.

The chain links TRBV7-6 to TRBJ1-4, with unresolved D. The germline V gene encodes CDR1 SGHVS and CDR2 FNYEAQ. The CDR3 has 14 residues. Deletions cut 4 bases from V and 8 bases from J, with 14 bases between. CDR3 in amino acids: CASSSNFGGEKLFF. The CDR3 nucleotides are TGTGCCAGCAGCTCAAACTTTGGAGGGGAAAAACTGTTTTTT.

This chain connects TRBV18 to TRBJ1-1, with 7 bases matching TRBD1. V trimming: 3 bases; J trimming: 5 bases; junction bases outside the gene matches: 12. This CDR3 region has 16 residues. Per the germline V gene, CDR1 is KGHSH and CDR2 is LQKENI. CDR3 sequence reads: CASSPLGAGGSTEAFF. The CDR3 DNA is TGTGCCAGCTCACCCCTCGGGGCAGGGGGATCTACTGAAGCTTTCTTT.

This clone was counted between two and nine times. This sequence joins TRBV13 and TRBJ1-2; TRBD1 matches at 8 bases. The junction had 11 bases not matched to a gene; V was cut back by 5 bases and J by 0 bases. CDR3 length equals 17 residues. CDR1 is PRHDT, CDR2 FYEKMQ, per germline (reference sequence). The CDR3 spells CASSKWTGKGPNYGYTF. For the CDR3, the DNA is TGTGCCAGCAGCAAGTGGACAGGGAAGGGGCCTAACTATGGCTACACCTTC.

The rearrangement links TRBV19 to TRBJ1-5; weak D call: TRBD1 (6 bases). The CDR3 extends over 18 amino acids. The V end lost 1 base, the J end lost 7 bases, and 23 bases lay between the germline ends. Germline V gene sequence: CDR1 LNHDA, CDR2 SQIVND (reference sequence). For the CDR3, the DNA is TGTGCCAGTAGTATAGGGCCCCTCAGGGGAGGGGACGGCCAGCCCCAGCATTTT. Translated: CASSIGPLRGGDGQPQHF.

The chain links TRBV28 to TRBJ1-2; no firm D call. The CDR3 totals 13 residues. Looked up from germline, CDR1 is MDHEN and CDR2 is SYDVKM. V was trimmed by 2 bases and J by 1 base, leaving 5 bases between them. CDR3 in amino acids: CASSLQNNYGYTF. The DNA of the CDR3 is TGTGCCAGCAGTTTACAGAATAACTATGGCTACACCTTC.

The rearrangement uses TRBV5-1 and TRBJ1-3, with 8 bases matching TRBD1. Germline CDR1 SGHRS, CDR2 YFSETQ. With 4 bases clipped from V and 3 bases from J, the junction kept 12 bases outside the gene matches. The CDR3 sequence is 17 residues long. DNA for the CDR3: TGCGCCAGCAGCGCAGTACCAAGGACAGGGAATGGAAACACCATATATTTT. Translated, it gives CASSAVPRTGNGNTIYF.

This clone was observed many times. The chain is built from TRBV6-5 and TRBJ2-2; no clear D gene. Germline CDR1 reads MNHEY; CDR2 reads SVGAGI. V was trimmed by 6 bases and J by 4 bases, leaving 9 bases between them. The length of the CDR3 is 13 residues. CDR3: CASRVTGTGELFF. In nucleotides, the CDR3 is TGTGCCAGCAGAGTCACGGGCACCGGGGAGCTGTTTTTT.

CDR3 sequence (DNA): TGTGCCAGCAGTTTGCGACAAGTCTACATGAACACTGAAGCTTTCTTT. It is translated as CASSLRQVYMNTEAFF. The chain couples TRBV28 to TRBJ1-1, with no clear D. The CDR3 contains 16 residues. V dropped 3 bases and J dropped 0 bases, with 14 bases sitting between them. CDR1 and CDR2 (germline): MDHEN, SYDVKM. The full variable domain, with the rest looked up from reference TRBV28 and TRBJ1-1, is DVKVTQSSRYLVKRTGEKVFLECVQDMDHENMFWYRQDPGLGLRLIYFSYDVKMKEKGDIPEGYSVSREKKERFSLILESASTNQTSMYLCASSLRQVYMNTEAFFGQGTRLTVV.

On this clone itself: Other DNA sequences of this sample code for an identical CDR3. J is TRBJ1-5 and V is TRBV7-9; 12 nucleotides align to TRBD1. CDR1 and CDR2 (germline): SEHNR, FQNEAQ (reference sequence). The J segment lost 4 bases and the V segment lost 4 bases, leaving 11 bases of the junction unmatched. The CDR3 runs to 18 residues. The CDR3 nucleotides are TGTGCCAGCAGCTCCGGGACAGGGGGCTTTCGGGGGAATCAGCCCCAGCATTTT. It yields the protein CASSSGTGGFRGNQPQHF.

V and J are TRBV19 and TRBJ2-5; 7 bases line up with TRBD1. CDR3 length: 15 residues. Trimming at V came to 6 bases and at J to 4 bases, leaving 11 bases not matched to a gene. Germline V gives CDR1 LNHDA, CDR2 SQIVND (reference sequence). The CDR3 reads CASRDRPSGGETQYF. CDR3 bases: TGTGCCAGTAGGGACAGGCCCTCAGGTGGAGAGACCCAGTACTTC.

The chain has TRBV7-8 and TRBJ2-3; 10 bases are shared with TRBD2. The CDR3 runs 16 residues. Germline lookup yields CDR1 SGHVS and CDR2 FQNEAQ. The V gene end was trimmed by 1 base and the J gene end by 4 bases; junction bases not matched to a gene: 5. The CDR3 coding sequence is TGTGCCAGCAGCTTAGTTAGCGGGGGGCCCGCAGATACGCAGTATTTT. It codes for CASSLVSGGPADTQYF.

The chain joins TRBV4-1 to TRBJ1-1, with D uncertain. The CDR3 runs 15 residues. Germline values: CDR1 MGHRA, CDR2 YSYEKL. The V gene lost 8 bases and the J gene lost 0 bases, with 16 bases spanning the gap. The CDR3 sequence: CASGGGFGMNTEAFF. The DNA of the CDR3 is TGCGCCAGCGGAGGAGGGTTTGGGATGAACACTGAAGCTTTCTTT.

The chain couples TRBV6-5 to TRBJ2-5; D is possibly TRBD1 (6 bases). Germline-derived CDR1 and CDR2 are MNHEY and SVGAGI. Trimming took off 6 bases at V and 0 bases at J, with 17 bases between the two ends. There are 16 residues in the CDR3. The CDR3 coding sequence is TGTGCCAGCAGCTACCCCGGGACATCGTACCAAGAGACCCAGTACTTC. This encodes CASSYPGTSYQETQYF.

This clone was found once. The rearrangement joins TRBV6-6 to TRBJ1-6; the match to TRBD1 covers 8 bases. The germline V gene encodes CDR1 MNHNY and CDR2 SVGAGI (reference sequence). This CDR3 has 16 amino acids. V lost 6 bases and J lost 7; bases outside the gene matches: 11. CDR3 amino acids: CASSPRQGRTNSPLHF. DNA for the CDR3: TGTGCCAGCAGCCCAAGACAGGGGAGGACGAATTCACCCCTCCACTTT.

The chain has TRBV19 and TRBJ1-3; D gene ambiguous. V lost 4 bases to trimming and J lost 0 bases, with 16 bases between them. This CDR3 contains 17 residues. Germline assignment: CDR1 LNHDA and CDR2 SQIVND (reference sequence). CDR3 loop: CASSTSGLRVSGNTIYF. Here the CDR3 DNA reads TGTGCCAGTAGTACCTCCGGACTCCGGGTCTCTGGAAACACCATATATTTT.

V gene TRBV30 combines with J gene TRBJ2-5; 9 bases map to TRBD2. Per germline, CDR1 GTSNPN and CDR2 SVGIG (reference sequence). The CDR3 extends over 13 amino acids. CDR3 in amino acids: CGVRGGRGETQYF. The CDR3 bases are TGTGGCGTGCGGGGGGGCCGCGGGGAGACCCAGTACTTC.

This clone was detected once. The V and J genes are TRBV4-2 and TRBJ2-5; 7 bases are shared with TRBD2. V dropped 0 bases and J dropped 3; count of bases not matched to a gene: 10. Germline V lookup: CDR1 LGHNA, CDR2 YNFKEQ. The CDR3 length is 17 residues. The CDR3 coding sequence is TGTGCCAGCAGCCAAGAGAAGGGCGGGGGAGGAAAAGAGACCCAGTACTTC. Translation: CASSQEKGGGGKETQYF.

This chain uses TRBV5-1 with TRBJ2-2, with D possibly TRBD2 on 6 matching bases. V dropped 0 bases and J dropped 5 bases, with 14 bases sitting between them. Per the germline V gene, CDR1 is SGHRS and CDR2 is YFSETQ. The CDR3 runs to 16 residues. The CDR3 DNA reads TGCGCCAGCAGCTTGGCCCAATCCCTAGCGACCGGGGAGCTGTTTTTT. This gives the protein CASSLAQSLATGELFF.

The V call is TRBV5-1, the J call TRBJ1-1, with D tentatively TRBD1 (5 bases). CDR3 size: 15 residues. The V gene lost 3 bases and the J gene lost 5 bases, with 17 bases spanning the gap. Germline CDR1 reads SGHRS; CDR2 reads YFSETQ. This CDR3 is CASSSGVGGSTEAFF. CDR3 DNA: TGCGCCAGCAGCTCTGGGGTGGGGGGTTCAACTGAAGCTTTCTTT.

The chain employs TRBV7-8 and TRBJ1-4, with 7 positions matching TRBD1. Germline V gene sequence: CDR1 SGHVS, CDR2 FQNEAQ. V gave up 5 bases and J gave up 5 bases; unmatched junction bases: 5. The CDR3 is 14 amino acids. CDR3 sequence: CASSPDRRNEKLFF. DNA of the CDR3: TGTGCCAGCAGCCCGGACAGGCGGAATGAAAAACTGTTTTTT.